This record looks at one TCR beta chain sequence and its context. What it binds is not known. The sample belongs to a study of PD-1 blockade in mismatch repair-deficient tumors. Study information: Patients had approximately 12 mismatch repair-deficient cancer types, all previously treated and progressing. Overall study findings and caveats: Tumor-resident clones, often absent from pretreatment blood, expanded after pembrolizumab and then contracted.

The protocol was immunoSEQ multiplex PCR, while the TCRdb copy is restricted to in-frame clones and leaves out a portion. The sample carries approximately 8,300 clones, about 90% recorded once. As for time point: roughly 11-day in vitro stimulation with candidate mutation-associated neoantigen peptide 1. Every patient had mismatch repair deficiency by PCR or immunohistochemistry. Cells were stimulated 10 days with each of more than 5 ELISpot-reactive neoantigens. V dropped 0 bases and J dropped 4 bases, with 7 bases sitting between them. Germline CDR1 is SGHRS and CDR2 is YFSETQ. The length of the CDR3 is 14 residues.

This sample comprised cells cultured in vitro, obtained from a patient treated with pembrolizumab. The V call is TRBV5-1, the J call TRBJ2-2; D uncertain. The receptor was derived from an adult with mismatch repair-deficient cancer. CDR3 bases: TGCGCCAGCAGCTTGGACTCTTTCACCGGGGAGCTGTTTTTT. Translated, it gives CASSLDSFTGELFF.